This is a list of T cell receptor beta chains from one sample in a study of T-cell memory formation after mild COVID-19. One entry per CDR3 protein results from TCRdb running MiXCR on the 5' RACE reads. The sample has fewer than 400,000 distinct CDR3 sequences, more than 15% seen once. What was sequenced was PBMCs or a T cell subset sorted from them (not recorded which). The receptors come from a man aged 18 to 29 who had mild COVID-19 (a few samples of this study predate the infection). Cell type and time point are not known. Each CDR3 is given with its conserved first and last residue. Each record gives: V gene, J gene, clone size, D gene, CDR3 DNA, CDR3 protein. D genes are given only for firm matches. Clone size is stated in some rows and not others, as once, few, many or a class when expanded.

>TRBV6-5|TRBJ2-3|.|.
TGTGCCAGCAGCCCGTTAGGAGGGGGCCTGAGAGATACGCAGTATTTT
CASSPLGGGLRDTQYF
>TRBV28|TRBJ2-4|few|.
TGTGCCAGCAGGGCCTCAGGGTCCAAAAACATTCAGTACTTC
CASRASGSKNIQYF
>TRBV6-1|TRBJ2-1|.|TRBD1
TGTGCCAGCAGTGAAGCGCTCGAGACAGGGGTCTACAATGAGCAGTTCTTC
CASSEALETGVYNEQFF
>TRBV6-2/TRBV6-3|TRBJ2-3|few|.
TGTGCCAGCACCCGGGGGCCGGCGACAGATACGCAGTATTTT
CASTRGPATDTQYF
>TRBV5-1|TRBJ2-1|many|.
TGCGCCAGCAGCCCCCAGGGGTACAATGAGCAGTTCTTC
CASSPQGYNEQFF
>TRBV4-1|TRBJ2-5|.|.
TGCGCCAGCAGCCAAGATGGGAGGGGGAGTCAAGAGACCCAGTACTTC
CASSQDGRGSQETQYF
>TRBV12-3/TRBV12-4|TRBJ1-2|.|TRBD1
TGTGCCAGCAGTTCACGCCTGGACAGGGACTATGGCTACACCTTC
CASSSRLDRDYGYTF
>TRBV11-2|TRBJ1-3|few|.
TGTGCCAGCAGTTCCAGGGACTCTGGAAACACCATATATTTT
CASSSRDSGNTIYF
>TRBV4-2|TRBJ2-2|.|.
TGTGCCAGCAGCCAAGAGGGGAACAGCCTGGGAGAGGAGCTGTTTTTT
CASSQEGNSLGEELFF
>TRBV5-1|TRBJ2-7|.|.
TGCGCCAGCAGCTTGGCGACAGAGGCCTACGAGCAGTACTTC
CASSLATEAYEQYF
>TRBV11-3|TRBJ2-2|few|.
TGTGCCAGCAGCTTAGATGCGGAGGGCGGGGAGCTGTTTTTT
CASSLDAEGGELFF
>TRBV5-1|TRBJ2-3|few|TRBD2
TGCGCCAGCAGCTTGGGTAGCGGGGGCCACGGAGGCACAGATACGCAGTATTTT
CASSLGSGGHGGTDTQYF
>TRBV4-1|TRBJ2-7|few|TRBD1
TGCGCCAGCAGCCAAGGATGGACAGGAACTTACGAGCAGTACTTC
CASSQGWTGTYEQYF
>TRBV28|TRBJ1-5|.|.
TGTGCCAGCACGGACCCCAACAGGGCGGGTCAGCCCCAGCATTTT
CASTDPNRAGQPQHF
>TRBV5-1|TRBJ1-1|few|.
TGCGCCAGCGTTGCATCACGAGGTAACACTGAAGCTTTCTTT
CASVASRGNTEAFF
>TRBV12-3/TRBV12-4|TRBJ2-1|few|.
TGTGCCAGCAGTCAAGGGGCCGGTGAGCAGTTCTTC
CASSQGAGEQFF
>TRBV3-1|TRBJ1-5|few|.
TGTGCCAGCAGCCAAGATGGGTTACACGACGCAGTGCCCCAGCATTTT
CASSQDGLHDAVPQHF
>TRBV9|TRBJ2-5|.|.
TGTGCCAGCAGCGTAGGAGTGGGGGGCGGAGAGACCCAGTACTTC
CASSVGVGGGETQYF
>TRBV6-5|TRBJ2-1|many|.
TGTGCCAGCAGATGGGGCTCCTACAATGAGCAGTTCTTC
CASRWGSYNEQFF
>TRBV7-9|TRBJ1-5|few|.
TGTGCCAGCAGCTTAGGAGGAGGGTTGAGTCAGCCCCAGCATTTT
CASSLGGGLSQPQHF
>TRBV4-3|TRBJ2-1|.|TRBD2
TGCGCCAGCCAGGGGCGTCTAGCGGGGGGCAATGAGCAGTTCTTC
CASQGRLAGGNEQFF
>TRBV7-2|TRBJ1-5|few|TRBD1
TGTGCCAGCAGCTTATATCTCGACAGGGGCGGTCAGCCCCAGCATTTT
CASSLYLDRGGQPQHF
>TRBV18|TRBJ2-5|.|.
TGTGCCAGCTCACCAGTCGGAGGGGAGACCCAGTACTTC
CASSPVGGETQYF
>TRBV10-2|TRBJ2-7|.|.
TGCGCCAGCAGTAATCTGGGGGGCCCCCGCTCCTACGAGCAGTACTTC
CASSNLGGPRSYEQYF
>TRBV4-3|TRBJ2-1|few|.
TGCGCCAGCAGCCAAGAAGGCTCGAGTCTCTACAATGAGCAGTTCTTC
CASSQEGSSLYNEQFF